The sequence of this T cell receptor (beta chain) was determined in a study of neurological immune-mediated disorders. V was pared by 0 bases and J by 3 bases, with 11 bases between. The CDR3 loop spans 14 amino acids. Germline lookup yields CDR1 DFQATT and CDR2 SNEGSKA (reference sequence). TCRdb recomputed calls from the 5' RACE reads with MiXCR, one row per CDR3 protein. The profile shows about 65,000 distinct CDR3 sequences, over 4% of them singletons. The sample holds many counts of this clonotype. The TCR sequence derives from a man in his fifties with multiple sclerosis. The chain couples TRBV20-1 to TRBJ1-2; the D gene is possibly TRBD1 (5 bases). The sequenced sample was PBMCs. CDR3 DNA: TGCAGTGCTAGAGACCCGAGGGGCCACTATGGCTACACCTTC. It codes for CSARDPRGHYGYTF.